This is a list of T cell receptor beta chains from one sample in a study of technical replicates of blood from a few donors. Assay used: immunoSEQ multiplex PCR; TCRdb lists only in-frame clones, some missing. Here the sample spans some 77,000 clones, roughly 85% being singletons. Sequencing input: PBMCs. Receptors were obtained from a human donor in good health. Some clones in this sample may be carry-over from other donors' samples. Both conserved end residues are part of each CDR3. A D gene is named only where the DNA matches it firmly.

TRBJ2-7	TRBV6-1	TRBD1	CASSGRDSTYEQYF	TGTGCCAGCAGTGGCCGGGACAGCACCTACGAGCAGTACTTC
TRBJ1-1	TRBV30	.	CAWSVGGVTEAFF	TGTGCCTGGAGTGTTGGGGGCGTCACTGAAGCTTTCTTT
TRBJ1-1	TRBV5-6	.	CASSLGPGNTEAFF	TGTGCCAGCAGCTTGGGGCCTGGGAACACTGAAGCTTTCTTT
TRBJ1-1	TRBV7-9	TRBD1	CASSTGTGGTKAFF	TGTGCCAGCAGCACCGGGACAGGGGGCACGAAAGCTTTCTTT
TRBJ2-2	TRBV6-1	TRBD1	CASSRGQAKTGELFF	TGTGCCAGCAGTCGGGGACAGGCCAAGACCGGGGAGCTGTTTTTT
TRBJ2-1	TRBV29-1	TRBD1	CSAGQGFSYNEQFF	TGCAGCGCCGGACAGGGTTTCTCCTACAATGAGCAGTTCTTC
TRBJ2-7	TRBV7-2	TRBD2	CASSPTSGTIYEQYF	TGTGCCAGCAGCCCGACTAGCGGGACAATCTACGAGCAGTACTTC
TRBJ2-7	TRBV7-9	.	CASSPPTERPYEQYF	TGTGCCAGCAGCCCCCCTACGGAGCGCCCCTACGAGCAGTACTTC
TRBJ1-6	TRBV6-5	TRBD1	CASSPGTDSPLHF	TGTGCCAGCAGTCCCGGGACAGATTCACCCCTCCACTTT
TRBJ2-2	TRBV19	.	CASSMRGTGELFF	TGTGCCAGTAGTATGAGGGGGACCGGGGAGCTGTTTTTT
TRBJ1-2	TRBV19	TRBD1	CASSGGRGPGYTF	TGTGCCAGTAGTGGCGGCAGGGGGCCTGGCTACACCTTC
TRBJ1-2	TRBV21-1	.	CASSKSNRDIYGYTF	TGTGCCAGCAGCAAATCGAACAGGGATATCTATGGCTACACCTTC
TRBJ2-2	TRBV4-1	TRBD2	CASSPATSGRNTGELFF	TGCGCCAGCAGCCCCGCTACTAGCGGGAGAAACACCGGGGAGCTGTTTTTT
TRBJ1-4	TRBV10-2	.	CASSAGAGEKLFF	TGCGCCAGCAGTGCAGGGGCTGGTGAAAAACTGTTTTTT
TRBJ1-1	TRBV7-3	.	CASSLLQGTEAFF	TGTGCCAGCAGCTTACTCCAGGGCACTGAAGCTTTCTTT
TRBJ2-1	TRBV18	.	CASFTVKGIEQFF	TGTGCCAGCTTCACCGTGAAGGGGATTGAGCAGTTCTTC
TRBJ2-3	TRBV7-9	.	CASTREGDSTDTQYF	TGTGCCAGCACCCGTGAGGGGGACAGCACAGATACGCAGTATTTT
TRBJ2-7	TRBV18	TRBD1	CASSPGQNYEQYF	TGTGCCAGCTCACCGGGACAGAACTACGAGCAGTACTTC
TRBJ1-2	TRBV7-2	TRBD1	CASKSTGGIGYGYTF	TGTGCCAGCAAATCCACAGGGGGCATCGGCTATGGCTACACCTTC